This is a list of T cell receptor beta chains from one sample in a study of graft-versus-host responses after intestinal transplantation. These receptors have no identified antigens. This table comes from immunoSEQ multiplex PCR, and its TCRdb copy is limited to in-frame clones, with some not included. This sample has 90,000 to 150,000 clones, with approximately 95% found just once. The sequences come from unstimulated CD4+ T cells sorted from spleen or lymph node cells, collected before intestinal transplant. Receptor source: a human donor who received an intestinal transplant. CDR3s include the opening cysteine and the closing phenylalanine or tryptophan. A D gene is named only where the DNA matches it firmly. The size of a clone is reported for some rows only, either as once, few or many, or as a class for expanded clones.

j_call d_call clone_size v_call cdr3_aa cdr3_nt
TRBJ2-2 NA NA TRBV19 CASRNRAGTGELFF TGTGCCAGTAGGAACAGGGCCGGCACCGGGGAGCTGTTTTTT
TRBJ2-7 NA few TRBV7-2 CASSLARGYEQYF TGTGCCAGCAGCTTAGCGCGTGGGTACGAGCAGTACTTC
TRBJ1-5 NA NA TRBV19 CASNPRVSNQPQHF TGTGCCAGTAACCCGAGGGTTAGCAATCAGCCCCAGCATTTT
TRBJ2-5 NA NA TRBV2 CASNPLGPQGTQYF TGTGCCAGCAATCCCCTCGGCCCCCAGGGGACCCAGTACTTC
TRBJ2-7 NA NA TRBV28 CASSLRQSYEQYF TGTGCCAGCAGTTTAAGACAGTCCTACGAGCAGTACTTC
TRBJ2-1 NA NA TRBV6-1 CASRGVSYNEQFF TGTGCCAGCAGGGGGGTCTCCTACAATGAGCAGTTCTTC
TRBJ2-7 TRBD2 once TRBV28 CASSYLAGGYEQYF TGTGCCAGCAGTTATCTAGCGGGAGGGTACGAGCAGTACTTC
TRBJ2-7 NA NA TRBV11-2 CASSLDKVPGVYEQYF TGTGCCAGCAGCTTAGATAAGGTTCCAGGGGTCTACGAGCAGTACTTC
TRBJ2-3 TRBD1 NA TRBV28 CASSFHGTGGTDTQYF TGTGCCAGCAGTTTTCATGGGACAGGGGGCACAGATACGCAGTATTTT
TRBJ1-5 TRBD1 NA TRBV19 CASSIWGTAYSNQPQHF TGTGCCAGTAGTATATGGGGGACAGCATATAGCAATCAGCCCCAGCATTTT
TRBJ1-3 NA NA TRBV19 CASSMGPRLGNTIYF TGTGCCAGTAGTATGGGACCGCGACTTGGAAACACCATATATTTT